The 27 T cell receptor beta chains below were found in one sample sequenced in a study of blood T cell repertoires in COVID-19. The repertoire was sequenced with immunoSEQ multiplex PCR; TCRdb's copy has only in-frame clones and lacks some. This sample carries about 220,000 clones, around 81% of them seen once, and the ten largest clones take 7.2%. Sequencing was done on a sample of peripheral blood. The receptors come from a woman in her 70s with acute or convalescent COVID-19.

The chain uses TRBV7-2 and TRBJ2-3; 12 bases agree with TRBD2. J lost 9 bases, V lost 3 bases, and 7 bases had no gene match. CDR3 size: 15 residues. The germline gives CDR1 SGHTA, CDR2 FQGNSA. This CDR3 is CASSFPSGGADTQYF. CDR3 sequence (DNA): TGTGCCAGCAGCTTCCCTAGCGGGGGGGCCGACACGCAGTATTTT.

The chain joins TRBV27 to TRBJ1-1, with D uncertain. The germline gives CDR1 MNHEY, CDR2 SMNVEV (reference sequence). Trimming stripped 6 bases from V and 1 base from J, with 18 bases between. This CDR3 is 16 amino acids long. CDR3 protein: CASSKQRPGSNTEAFF. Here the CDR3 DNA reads TGTGCCAGCAGCAAACAACGGCCGGGATCGAACACTGAAGCTTTCTTT.

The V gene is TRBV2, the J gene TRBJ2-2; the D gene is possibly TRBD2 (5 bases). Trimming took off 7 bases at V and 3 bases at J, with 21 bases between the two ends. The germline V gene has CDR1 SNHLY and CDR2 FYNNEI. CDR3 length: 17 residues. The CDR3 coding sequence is TGTGCCAGCACTCCAAGTCGACTACCACCTCACACCGGGGAGCTGTTTTTT. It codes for CASTPSRLPPHTGELFF. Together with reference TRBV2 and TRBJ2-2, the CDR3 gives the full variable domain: EPEVTQTPSHQVTQMGQEVILRCVPISNHLYFYWYRQILGQKVEFLVSFYNNEISEKSEIFDDQFSVERPDGSNFTLKIRSTKLEDSAMYFCASTPSRLPPHTGELFFGEGSRLTVL.

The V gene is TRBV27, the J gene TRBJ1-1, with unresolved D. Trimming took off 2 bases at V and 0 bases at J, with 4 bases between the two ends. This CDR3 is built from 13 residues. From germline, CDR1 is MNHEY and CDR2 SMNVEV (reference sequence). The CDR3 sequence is CASSLIMNTEAFF. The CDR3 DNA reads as TGTGCCAGCAGTTTAATCATGAACACTGAAGCTTTCTTT.

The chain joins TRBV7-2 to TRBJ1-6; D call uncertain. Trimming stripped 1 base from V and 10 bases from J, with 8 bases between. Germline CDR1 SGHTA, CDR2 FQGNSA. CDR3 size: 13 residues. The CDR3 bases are TGTGCCAGCAGCTTAGAGGGAGACTCACCCCTCCACTTT. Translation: CASSLEGDSPLHF.

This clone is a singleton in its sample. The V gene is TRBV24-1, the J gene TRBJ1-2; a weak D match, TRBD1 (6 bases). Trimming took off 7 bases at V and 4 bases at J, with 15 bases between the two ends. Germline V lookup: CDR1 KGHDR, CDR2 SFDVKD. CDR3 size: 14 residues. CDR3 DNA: TGTGCCACCAGCGTGGGAGGGGGGAGCTATGGCTACACCTTC. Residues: CATSVGGGSYGYTF.

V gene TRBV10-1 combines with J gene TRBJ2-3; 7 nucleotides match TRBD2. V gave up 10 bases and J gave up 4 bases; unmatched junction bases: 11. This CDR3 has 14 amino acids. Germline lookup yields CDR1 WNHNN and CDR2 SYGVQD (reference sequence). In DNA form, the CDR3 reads TGCGCCACCCAGCCGGGACGGGGGGCAGATACGCAGTATTTT. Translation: CATQPGRGADTQYF.

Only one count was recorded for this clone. CDR3 sequence (DNA): TGTGCCAGTAGTGCGACAGGGGTCAATTCACCCCTCCACTTT. Amino acids: CASSATGVNSPLHF. The rearrangement links TRBV19 to TRBJ1-6, with 8 bases fitting TRBD1. The CDR3 is made up of 14 amino acids. V dropped 5 bases and J dropped 7; count of bases not matched to a gene: 4. Germline V CDR1 and CDR2: LNHDA, SQIVND (reference sequence).

This chain's CDR3 is CASSLQGARYGYTF. Written as DNA, the CDR3 is TGTGCCAGCAGTCTACAGGGGGCGAGGTATGGCTACACCTTC. The chain employs TRBV2 and TRBJ1-2; 9 nucleotides match TRBD1. The CDR3 is 14 residues long. The germline gives CDR1 SNHLY, CDR2 FYNNEI. V was clipped by 5 bases and J by 5 bases; unmatched bases: 6.

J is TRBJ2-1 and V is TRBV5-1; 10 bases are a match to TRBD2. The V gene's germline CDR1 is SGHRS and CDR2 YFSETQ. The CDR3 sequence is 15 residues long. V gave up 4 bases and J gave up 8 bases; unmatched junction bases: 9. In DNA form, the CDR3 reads TGCGCCAGCAGCCTTAGCGGGGGGCTGAGTTATGAGCAGTTCTTC. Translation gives CASSLSGGLSYEQFF.

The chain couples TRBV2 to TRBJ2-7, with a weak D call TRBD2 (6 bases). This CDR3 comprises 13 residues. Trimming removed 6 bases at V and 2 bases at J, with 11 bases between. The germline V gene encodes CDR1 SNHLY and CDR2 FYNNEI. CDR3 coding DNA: TGTGCCAGCAGGGCTAGCGTTACCTACGAGCAGTACGTC. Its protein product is CASRASVTYEQYV.

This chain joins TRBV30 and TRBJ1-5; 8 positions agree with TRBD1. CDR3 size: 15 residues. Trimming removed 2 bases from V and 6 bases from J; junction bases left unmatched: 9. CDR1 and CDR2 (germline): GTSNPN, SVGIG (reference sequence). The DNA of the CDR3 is TGTGCCTGGAGTACCCCGGACAGGGAACTTCAGCCCCAGCATTTT. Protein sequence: CAWSTPDRELQPQHF.

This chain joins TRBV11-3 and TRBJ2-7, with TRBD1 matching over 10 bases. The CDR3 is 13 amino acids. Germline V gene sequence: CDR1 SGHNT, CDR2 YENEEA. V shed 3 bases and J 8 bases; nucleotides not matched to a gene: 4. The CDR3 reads CASSFGTGVKQYF. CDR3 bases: TGTGCCAGCAGCTTCGGGACAGGGGTGAAGCAGTACTTC.

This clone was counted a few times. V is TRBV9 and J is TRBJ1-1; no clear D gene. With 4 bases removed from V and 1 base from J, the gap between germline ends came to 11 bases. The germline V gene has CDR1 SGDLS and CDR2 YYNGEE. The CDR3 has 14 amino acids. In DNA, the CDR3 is TGTGCCAGCAGCAAGCAGGCGAGGAACACTGAAGCTTTCTTT. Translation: CASSKQARNTEAFF.

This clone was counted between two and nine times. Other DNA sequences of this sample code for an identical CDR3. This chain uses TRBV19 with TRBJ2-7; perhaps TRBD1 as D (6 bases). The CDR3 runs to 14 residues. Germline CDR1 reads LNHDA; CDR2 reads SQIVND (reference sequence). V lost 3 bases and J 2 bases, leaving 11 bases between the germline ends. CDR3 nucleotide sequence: TGTGCCAGTAGTATCGAACAGGGTCCCTACGAGCAGTACTTC. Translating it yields CASSIEQGPYEQYF.

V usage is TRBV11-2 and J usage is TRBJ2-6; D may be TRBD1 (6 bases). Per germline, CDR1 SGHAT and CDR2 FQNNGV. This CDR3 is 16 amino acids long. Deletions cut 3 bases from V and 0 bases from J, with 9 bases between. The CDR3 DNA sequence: TGTGCCAGCAGCTTTCAGGGGAGCTCTGGGGCCAACGTCCTGACTTTC. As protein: CASSFQGSSGANVLTF.

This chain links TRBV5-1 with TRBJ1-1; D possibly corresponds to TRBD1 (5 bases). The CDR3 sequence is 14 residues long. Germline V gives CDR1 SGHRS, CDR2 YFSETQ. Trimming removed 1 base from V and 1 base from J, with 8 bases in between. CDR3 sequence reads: CASSLRTSNTEAFF. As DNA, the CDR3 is TGCGCCAGCAGCTTGCGGACATCGAACACTGAAGCTTTCTTT.

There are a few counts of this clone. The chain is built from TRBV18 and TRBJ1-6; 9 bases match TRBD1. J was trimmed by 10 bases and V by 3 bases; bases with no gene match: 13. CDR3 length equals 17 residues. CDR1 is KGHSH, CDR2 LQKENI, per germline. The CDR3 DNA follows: TGTGCCAGCTCACCTTCCCTTCCCGGGACAGGGAAATCACCCCTCCACTTT. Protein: CASSPSLPGTGKSPLHF. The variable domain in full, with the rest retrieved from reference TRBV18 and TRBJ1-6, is NAGVMQNPRHLVRRRGQEARLRCSPMKGHSHVYWYRQLPEEGLKFMVYLQKENIIDESGMPKERFSAEFPKEGPSILRIQQVVRGDSAAYFCASSPSLPGTGKSPLHFGNGTRLTVT.

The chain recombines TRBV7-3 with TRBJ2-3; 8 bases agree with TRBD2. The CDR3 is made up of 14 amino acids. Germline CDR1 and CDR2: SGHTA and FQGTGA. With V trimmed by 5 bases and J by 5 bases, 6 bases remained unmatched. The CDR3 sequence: CASSPGGDVDTQYF. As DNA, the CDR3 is TGTGCCAGCAGCCCCGGGGGGGATGTAGATACGCAGTATTTT.

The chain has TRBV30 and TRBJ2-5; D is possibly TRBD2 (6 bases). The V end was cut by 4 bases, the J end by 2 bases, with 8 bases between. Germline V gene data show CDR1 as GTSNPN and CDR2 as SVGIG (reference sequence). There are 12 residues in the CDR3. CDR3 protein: CAWNSGQETQYF. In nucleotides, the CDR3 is TGTGCCTGGAACAGCGGGCAAGAGACCCAGTACTTC.

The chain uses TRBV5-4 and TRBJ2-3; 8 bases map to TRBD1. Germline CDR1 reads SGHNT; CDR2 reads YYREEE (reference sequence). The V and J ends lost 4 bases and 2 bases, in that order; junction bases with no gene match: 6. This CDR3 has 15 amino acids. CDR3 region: CASSKQGVLTDTQYF. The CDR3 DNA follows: TGTGCCAGCAGCAAACAGGGGGTACTCACAGATACGCAGTATTTT.

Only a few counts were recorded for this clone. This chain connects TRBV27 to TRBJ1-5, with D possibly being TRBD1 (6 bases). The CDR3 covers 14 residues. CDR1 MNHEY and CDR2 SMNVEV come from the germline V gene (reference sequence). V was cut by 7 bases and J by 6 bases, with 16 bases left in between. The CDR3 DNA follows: TGTGCCAGCACCCCAGACAGGAATGGTCAGCCCCAGCATTTT. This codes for CASTPDRNGQPQHF.

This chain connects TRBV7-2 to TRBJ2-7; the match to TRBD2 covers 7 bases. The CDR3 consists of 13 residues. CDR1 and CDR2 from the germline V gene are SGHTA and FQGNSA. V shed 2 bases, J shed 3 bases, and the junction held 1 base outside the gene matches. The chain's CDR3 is CASSLSGGYEQYV. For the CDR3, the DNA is TGTGCCAGCAGCTTATCGGGGGGCTACGAGCAGTACGTC.

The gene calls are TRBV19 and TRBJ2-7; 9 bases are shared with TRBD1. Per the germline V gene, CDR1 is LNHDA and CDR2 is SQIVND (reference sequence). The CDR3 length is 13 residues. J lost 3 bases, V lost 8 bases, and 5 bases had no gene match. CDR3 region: CASEWDRDYEQYV. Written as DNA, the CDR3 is TGTGCCAGTGAGTGGGACAGGGACTACGAGCAGTACGTC.

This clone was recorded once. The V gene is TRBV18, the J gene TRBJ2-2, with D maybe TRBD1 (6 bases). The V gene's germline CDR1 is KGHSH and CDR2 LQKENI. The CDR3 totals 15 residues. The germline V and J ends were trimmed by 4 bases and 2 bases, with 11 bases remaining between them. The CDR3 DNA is TGTGCCAGCTCACACAGGACAGATAACACCGGGGAGCTGTTTTTT. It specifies CASSHRTDNTGELFF.

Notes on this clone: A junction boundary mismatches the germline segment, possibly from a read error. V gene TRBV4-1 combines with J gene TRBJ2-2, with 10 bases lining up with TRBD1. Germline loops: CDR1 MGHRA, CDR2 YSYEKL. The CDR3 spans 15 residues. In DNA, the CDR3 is TGCGCCAGCACCCCGGGACAGGGGAACCCCGGGGAGCTGTTTTTT. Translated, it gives CASTPGQGNPGELFF.

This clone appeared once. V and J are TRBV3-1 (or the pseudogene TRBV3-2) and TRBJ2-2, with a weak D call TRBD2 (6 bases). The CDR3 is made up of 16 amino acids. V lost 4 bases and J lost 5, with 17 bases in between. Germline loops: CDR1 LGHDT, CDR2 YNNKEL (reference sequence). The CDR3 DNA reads TGTGCCAGCAGCCCTGGCGGGGCCCCGGGAACCGGGGAGCTGTTTTTT. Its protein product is CASSPGGAPGTGELFF.